The 4 T cell receptor beta chains listed next were all sequenced from one sample in a study of beta chain features in type 1 diabetes. Notes on the study in general: Moderate but significant shortening of TCRB CDR3s was recorded in all four CD4+ subsets from Type 1 diabetes patients.

No antigens are known for them. TCRB transcripts that were expressed got sequenced, as all of the isolated RNA had been reverse transcribed. The assay was immunoSEQ multiplex PCR, and TCRdb's table has in-frame clones only and misses some. The sample has 300,000 or so clones, around 9% seen once. Material for sequencing was central memory CD4+ T cells from blood. These receptor sequences come from a young man with type 1 diabetes.

The J gene is TRBJ1-6, the V gene TRBV6-5, with D possibly matching TRBD1 (6 bases). The germline CDR1 and CDR2 sequences are MNHEY and SVGAGI. The CDR3 sequence is 15 residues long. Trimming stripped 5 bases from V and 9 bases from J, with 17 bases between. DNA of the CDR3: TGTGCCAGCAGTACACAGCCGAGAGGGGGTTCACCCCTCCACTTT. Residues: CASSTQPRGGSPLHF.

The rearrangement joins TRBV7-2 to TRBJ1-2; 7 bases fit TRBD1. The junction had 8 bases not matched to a gene; V was cut back by 5 bases and J by 8 bases. The CDR3 is 13 amino acids. Germline V gene sequence: CDR1 SGHTA, CDR2 FQGNSA. The CDR3 bases are TGTGCCAGCAGCCGAAGCGACAGGGCCGGCTACACCTTC. Its protein product is CASSRSDRAGYTF.

This clone came up a few times. The rearrangement links TRBV6-6 to TRBJ1-1; D is possibly TRBD1 (5 bases). The CDR3 covers 14 residues. Germline V lookup: CDR1 MNHNY, CDR2 SVGAGI (reference sequence). The V end lost 7 bases, the J end lost 4 bases, and 16 bases lay between the germline ends. In DNA, the CDR3 is TGTGCCAGCACCCATGGGGGGTCGGGCACTGAAGCTTTCTTT. This gives the protein CASTHGGSGTEAFF.

Only a few counts were recorded for this clone. V usage is TRBV7-2 and J usage is TRBJ2-7; 7 bases align to TRBD1. V dropped 5 bases and J dropped 0; count of bases not matched to a gene: 7. Germline lookup yields CDR1 SGHTA and CDR2 FQGNSA. CDR3 length: 15 amino acids. The CDR3 loop reads CASSGSGQSSYEQYF. DNA for the CDR3: TGTGCCAGCAGCGGATCGGGACAGAGCTCCTACGAGCAGTACTTC.